Shown below are 8 T cell receptor beta chains from a single sample sequenced in a study of blood T cell repertoires in COVID-19. Clones were sequenced by immunoSEQ multiplex PCR, and TCRdb holds only the in-frame ones, with some missing. This repertoire shows around 300,000 clones, roughly 85% found once; its top ten account for 7.2%. The sample taken for sequencing was peripheral blood. The source of these receptors is a human donor in a cohort sampled during active COVID-19.

This clone was recorded once. The chain combines TRBV28 with TRBJ1-2; 7 positions agree with TRBD1. Germline V CDR1 and CDR2: MDHEN, SYDVKM. J was trimmed by 7 bases and V by 7 bases; bases with no gene match: 15. The CDR3 is 15 residues long. The CDR3 sequence: CASTPTSTGISGYTF. CDR3 sequence (DNA): TGTGCCAGCACCCCCACCTCGACAGGGATTAGTGGCTACACCTTC.

The chain links TRBV4-1 to TRBJ2-7; D perhaps matches TRBD2 (5 bases). This CDR3 region has 18 residues. Germline assignment: CDR1 MGHRA and CDR2 YSYEKL. V shed 0 bases and J shed 7 bases, with 25 bases lying between them. CDR3 sequence reads: CASSQDKGSGLRNGEQYF. CDR3 nucleotides: TGCGCCAGCAGCCAAGATAAAGGAAGCGGCTTACGTAATGGGGAGCAGTACTTC.

The chain employs TRBV5-6 and TRBJ1-3; TRBD1 is a possible D gene (6 bases). The CDR3 has 15 residues. Trimming stripped 1 base from V and 0 bases from J, with 8 bases between. Germline assignment: CDR1 SGHDT and CDR2 YYEEEE. The CDR3 DNA is TGTGCCAGCAGCTTGACAGGGCGCTCTGGAAACACCATATATTTT. It specifies CASSLTGRSGNTIYF.

The chain carries TRBV19 and TRBJ1-2; 11 bases match TRBD1. The CDR3 has 15 amino acids. With 5 bases clipped from V and 4 bases from J, the junction kept 6 bases outside the gene matches. The germline V gene encodes CDR1 LNHDA and CDR2 SQIVND (reference sequence). The CDR3 nucleotides read TGTGCCAGTAGTGGACAGGGGGCGAGTTCCTATGGCTACACCTTC. Amino acid sequence: CASSGQGASSYGYTF.

The chain joins TRBV24-1 to TRBJ2-6; D remains ambiguous. The CDR3 is made up of 16 amino acids. Germline V gene data show CDR1 as KGHDR and CDR2 as SFDVKD. V lost 6 bases and J 0 bases, leaving 11 bases between the germline ends. CDR3 DNA: TGTGCCACCAGTAGAGGTTTAATCTCTGGGGCCAACGTCCTGACTTTC. Amino acid sequence: CATSRGLISGANVLTF.

This chain uses TRBV9 with TRBJ1-2; the D gene is possibly TRBD1 (5 bases). Germline V gene lookup returns CDR1 SGDLS and CDR2 YYNGEE. Trimming removed 0 bases from V and 7 bases from J, with 13 bases in between. The length of the CDR3 is 14 residues. In DNA form, the CDR3 reads TGTGCCAGCAGCGTAGATGGGGGGAGAGGTGGCTACACCTTC. It yields the protein CASSVDGGRGGYTF.

This rearrangement joins TRBV30 to TRBJ2-2, with TRBD1 identical over 9 bases. The CDR3 loop spans 14 amino acids. V was pared by 1 base and J by 5 bases, with 2 bases of the junction left unmatched. The V gene's germline CDR1 is GTSNPN and CDR2 SVGIG (reference sequence). The CDR3 loop is CAWSDRGRTGELFF. The CDR3 DNA sequence: TGTGCCTGGAGTGACAGGGGGCGAACCGGGGAGCTGTTTTTT.

A single count supports this clone. The V gene is TRBV5-1, the J gene TRBJ2-2; possibly TRBD1 for D (6 bases). Trimming shortened V by 7 bases and J by 6 bases, and 13 bases separated the two germline ends. CDR3 length: 13 residues. From germline, CDR1 is SGHRS and CDR2 YFSETQ. The CDR3: CASVFGGSGELFF. The CDR3 DNA reads as TGCGCCAGCGTGTTTGGGGGCTCCGGGGAGCTGTTTTTT.